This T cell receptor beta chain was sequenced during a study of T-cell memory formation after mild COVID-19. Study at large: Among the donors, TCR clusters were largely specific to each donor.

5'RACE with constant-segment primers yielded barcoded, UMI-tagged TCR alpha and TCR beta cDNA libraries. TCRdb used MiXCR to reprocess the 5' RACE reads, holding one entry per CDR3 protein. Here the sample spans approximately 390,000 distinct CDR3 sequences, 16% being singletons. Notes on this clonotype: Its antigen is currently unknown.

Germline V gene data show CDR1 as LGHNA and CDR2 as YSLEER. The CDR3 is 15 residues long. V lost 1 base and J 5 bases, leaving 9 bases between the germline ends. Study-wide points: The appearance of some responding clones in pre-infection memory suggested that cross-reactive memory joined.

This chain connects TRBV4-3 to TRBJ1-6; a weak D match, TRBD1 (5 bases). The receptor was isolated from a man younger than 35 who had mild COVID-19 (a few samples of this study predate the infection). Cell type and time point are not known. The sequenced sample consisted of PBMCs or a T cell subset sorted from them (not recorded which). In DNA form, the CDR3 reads TGCGCCAGCAGCCAAGTTGACAGCAATAATTCACCCCTCCACTTT. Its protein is CASSQVDSNNSPLHF.